This TCR beta chain was observed in a study of T cells after yellow fever vaccination. Study-wide findings and caveats: It was the secondary response that reached its peak faster, day 5 versus 15, but it was weaker. Most primary-vaccination clones reappeared after the booster (approximately 95% CD4, around 88% CD8). Abundant clonotypes from the bulk population could contaminate FACS-sorted repertoires.

This clonotype has a count of ten or more. Antigen unknown. UMIs and a universal primer site were added when TCR cDNA was made by 5'RACE template switching. TCRdb re-called the 5' RACE reads with MiXCR, one entry per CDR3 protein. This sample has about 300,000 distinct CDR3 sequences, with 3% to 4.5% found just once. The CDR3 extends over 16 amino acids. V was pared by 5 bases and J by 0 bases, with 10 bases of the junction left unmatched. Germline V gives CDR1 MNHEY, CDR2 SMNVEV (reference sequence). The sequence came from a young man who received the YFV17D yellow fever vaccine. Sequencing used PBMCs, obtained 5 days after the yellow fever booster vaccination. The V gene is TRBV27, the J gene TRBJ2-7; 7 positions agree with TRBD2. The CDR3 here is CASSLHPGGSSYEQYF. DNA for the CDR3: TGTGCCAGCAGTCTCCACCCGGGAGGCAGCTCCTACGAGCAGTACTTC.